What follows are 7 T cell receptor beta chains derived from one specimen sequenced in a study of shared T cell receptors in the human thymus (dated by TCRdb to 2020 to 2023). Library preparation used the immunoSEQ multiplex PCR assay. TCRdb holds this immuneACCESS table with in-frame rearrangements only. Some clones are missing; in checked studies, unresolved V genes explain under half, and the rest has no known cause. The sample data list roughly 550,000 clones, and approximately 78% of these were observed just once. The top ten constitute about 0.013% of the sample. The same data also went into a second study, on human thymus T cells.

Sequencing was done on a sample of thymocytes. These receptors all come from a boy in the first two years of life with a congenital heart defect. Donor details come from another sample of the same person, matched by shared clones.

The genes are TRBV27 and TRBJ2-7; TRBD2 aligns across 12 bases. Unmatched junction bases numbered 6, after V lost 5 bases and J lost 1 base. CDR1 MNHEY and CDR2 SMNVEV come from the germline V gene (reference sequence). The CDR3 sequence is 16 residues long. CDR3 sequence: CASSPRTSGTSYEQYF. The CDR3 DNA reads as TGTGCCAGCAGTCCCCGGACTAGCGGGACTTCCTACGAGCAGTACTTC.

The chain recombines TRBV11-2 with TRBJ2-1; 8 nucleotides line up with TRBD2. The germline V gene encodes CDR1 SGHAT and CDR2 FQNNGV. The CDR3 spans 13 residues. V lost 5 bases, J lost 8 bases, and 5 bases stayed unmatched. CDR3 DNA sequence: TGTGCCAGCAGCATCGGGACTAGGCATGAGCAGTTCTTC. As protein: CASSIGTRHEQFF. Filled out from reference TRBV11-2 and TRBJ2-1, the complete variable domain reads EAGVAQSPRYKIIEKRQSVAFWCNPISGHATLYWYQQILGQGPKLLIQFQNNGVVDDSQLPKDRFSAERLKGVDSTLKIQPAKLEDSAVYLCASSIGTRHEQFFGPGTRLTVL.

The chain carries TRBV6-5 and TRBJ1-5; 8 nucleotides match TRBD1. The CDR3 loop spans 15 amino acids. Germline V gene sequence: CDR1 MNHEY, CDR2 SVGAGI. After removal of 6 bases from V and 6 bases from J, the junction contained 10 bases not matched to a gene. CDR3 DNA sequence: TGTGCCAGCAGCATCGACAGGGGACTGGGTCAGCCCCAGCATTTT. The encoded protein is CASSIDRGLGQPQHF.

The chain combines TRBV7-9 with TRBJ1-2, with D unclear. Germline V gene data show CDR1 as SEHNR and CDR2 as FQNEAQ (reference sequence). V lost 7 bases to trimming and J lost 0 bases, with 18 bases between them. The length of the CDR3 is 16 residues. CDR3 region: CASTLALPPTNYGYTF. For the CDR3, the DNA is TGTGCCAGCACCTTGGCCTTGCCACCCACTAACTATGGCTACACCTTC.

V usage is TRBV9 and J usage is TRBJ2-5; D gene uncertain. Trimming stripped 4 bases from V and 3 bases from J, with 4 bases between. The CDR3 sequence is 11 residues long. Germline CDR1 is SGDLS and CDR2 is YYNGEE. The CDR3: CASSPKETQYF. The CDR3 DNA is TGTGCCAGCAGCCCTAAAGAGACCCAGTACTTC.

The chain couples TRBV11-3 to TRBJ2-1; D gene ambiguous. The CDR3 has 15 amino acids. Per the germline V gene, CDR1 is SGHNT and CDR2 is YENEEA. The V end was cut by 1 base, the J end by 9 bases, with 16 bases between. The CDR3, as DNA: TGTGCCAGCAGCTTAGCGTTACCCCGAAGCCGTGAGCAGTTCTTC. Its translation: CASSLALPRSREQFF.

V usage is TRBV13 and J usage is TRBJ1-1; 11 bases are a match to TRBD1. Germline V gene sequence: CDR1 PRHDT, CDR2 FYEKMQ (reference sequence). The CDR3 runs 15 residues. V shed 5 bases and J 1 base; nucleotides not matched to a gene: 3. Here the CDR3 DNA reads TGTGCCAGCAGCACCGGACAGGGGGCGAACACTGAAGCTTTCTTT. Encoded protein: CASSTGQGANTEAFF.